These 10 T cell receptor beta chains were all obtained from the same sample, sequenced in a study of cytomegalovirus exposure and HLA in healthy donors. Sequenced by immunoSEQ multiplex PCR; TCRdb stores in-frame clones only, minus some. The sample includes roughly 350,000 clones, around 86% seen only once; the top ten take about 0.91%. Sequenced: PBMCs. The receptor set was obtained from a woman aged 18 to 35 in good health and CMV-seronegative.

This clone occurred once. The rearrangement joins TRBV7-3 to TRBJ2-2; 7 bases fit TRBD2. V gave up 0 bases and J gave up 5 bases; unmatched junction bases: 9. The CDR3 covers 17 residues. Germline CDR1 is SGHTA and CDR2 is FQGTGA. CDR3 nucleotide sequence: TGTGCCAGCAGCTTAACTGCGGGGGACTACCGAACCGGGGAGCTGTTTTTT. Protein sequence: CASSLTAGDYRTGELFF.

The chain employs TRBV28 and TRBJ2-1; 10 bases are a match to TRBD2. Germline CDR1 and CDR2: MDHEN and SYDVKM. CDR3 length: 14 residues. V shed 6 bases, J shed 9 bases, and the junction held 8 bases outside the gene matches. The CDR3 region is CASSEREGRGEQFF. The CDR3 DNA reads TGTGCCAGCAGCGAGCGGGAGGGCCGCGGTGAGCAGTTCTTC. The full variable domain, completed using reference TRBV28 and TRBJ2-1, is DVKVTQSSRYLVKRTGEKVFLECVQDMDHENMFWYRQDPGLGLRLIYFSYDVKMKEKGDIPEGYSVSREKKERFSLILESASTNQTSMYLCASSEREGRGEQFFGPGTRLTVL.

CDR3: CAISEGTSGGYTF. The CDR3 coding sequence is TGTGCCATCAGTGAGGGCACGAGCGGTGGCTACACCTTC. The chain has TRBV10-3 and TRBJ1-2; the D is unclear. This CDR3 has 13 residues. Germline CDR1 ENHRY, CDR2 SYGVKD. The V end lost 2 bases, the J end lost 7 bases, and 11 bases lay between the germline ends.

This clone was recorded a few times. The chain employs TRBV5-1 and TRBJ2-7; TRBD1 matches 9 bases. Germline values: CDR1 SGHRS, CDR2 YFSETQ. CDR3 size: 14 residues. With V trimmed by 4 bases and J by 3 bases, 5 bases remained unmatched. This CDR3 is CASSGRQGGYEQYF. For the CDR3, the DNA is TGCGCCAGCAGCGGGAGACAGGGGGGCTACGAGCAGTACTTC.

This clone was recorded a few times. This rearrangement joins TRBV2 to TRBJ1-3; D is ambiguous. Deletions cut 6 bases from V and 14 bases from J, with 14 bases between. The length of the CDR3 is 11 residues. Germline V gene data show CDR1 as SNHLY and CDR2 as FYNNEI. In DNA form, the CDR3 reads TGTGCCAGCAGCGTCGACCGGAGTCTATATTTT. Encoded protein: CASSVDRSLYF.

The gene calls are TRBV13 and TRBJ2-4; 7 bases line up with TRBD2. The CDR3 totals 15 residues. V lost 3 bases and J lost 0; bases outside the gene matches: 2. Germline V gives CDR1 PRHDT, CDR2 FYEKMQ (reference sequence). The CDR3 DNA sequence: TGTGCCAGCAGCTTCGGGGGGATAGCCAAAAACATTCAGTACTTC. It yields the protein CASSFGGIAKNIQYF.

V and J are TRBV11-3 and TRBJ2-7; D call uncertain. This CDR3 has 13 amino acids. V lost 3 bases and J 1 base, leaving 7 bases between the germline ends. Germline CDR1 and CDR2: SGHNT and YENEEA. CDR3 loop: CASSFLPSYEQYF. The CDR3 DNA is TGTGCCAGCAGCTTCCTCCCGTCCTACGAGCAGTACTTC. Using reference TRBV11-3 and TRBJ2-7 for the parts outside the CDR3, the full variable domain is EAGVVQSPRYKIIEKKQPVAFWCNPISGHNTLYWYLQNLGQGPELLIRYENEEAVDDSQLPKDRFSAERLKGVDSTLKIQPAELGDSAVYLCASSFLPSYEQYFGPGTRLTVT.

The rearrangement uses TRBV28 and TRBJ2-1; 7 nucleotides match TRBD2. V gave up 10 bases and J gave up 0 bases; unmatched junction bases: 6. Germline CDR1 MDHEN, CDR2 SYDVKM. This CDR3 region has 14 residues. CDR3 nucleotides: TGTGCCAACGCGATAGCGGGCTCCTACAATGAGCAGTTCTTC. It encodes CANAIAGSYNEQFF.

The CDR3 bases are TGTGCCAGCAGCCAGGACAGCACTGAAGCTTTCTTT. The encoded protein is CASSQDSTEAFF. The genes are TRBV7-9 and TRBJ1-1; D is possibly TRBD1 (6 bases). The CDR3 length is 12 residues. V was shortened by 5 bases and J by 4 bases, with 8 bases between the two germline ends. The germline gives CDR1 SEHNR, CDR2 FQNEAQ (reference sequence).

The V gene is TRBV7-9, the J gene TRBJ1-2; no reliable D call. The CDR3 extends over 16 amino acids. In germline, CDR1 is SEHNR, CDR2 FQNEAQ (reference sequence). V lost 0 bases and J lost 4, with 15 bases in between. The CDR3 sequence: CASSLALRTELYGYTF. The CDR3, as DNA: TGTGCCAGCAGCTTAGCGCTGAGAACAGAGCTCTATGGCTACACCTTC.